The 20 T cell receptor beta chains reported below all come from one sample, sequenced in a study of shared clonotypes between healthy human individuals. TCRdb's table, derived via immunoSEQ multiplex PCR, lists solely in-frame clones and lacks some. The profile shows approximately 2.4 million clones, 90% to 97% of them singletons. The sequenced material came from naive CD4+ T cells sorted from blood. Regarding subset: CD45RA+ positively selected. These receptors were collected from a man younger than 30 in good health.

V and J are TRBV5-1 and TRBJ2-7; D possibly corresponds to TRBD1 (6 bases). Germline V gene sequence: CDR1 SGHRS, CDR2 YFSETQ. The length of the CDR3 is 15 residues. Trimming removed 2 bases from V and 1 base from J, with 13 bases in between. The CDR3 region has the DNA TGCGCCAGCAGCTTTACCGGACAGAAATCCTACGAGCAGTACTTC. Translation gives CASSFTGQKSYEQYF.

The chain joins TRBV7-9 to TRBJ2-7; no clear D gene. V lost 2 bases and J 3 bases, leaving 14 bases between the germline ends. This CDR3 has 15 amino acids. From germline, CDR1 is SEHNR and CDR2 FQNEAQ (reference sequence). CDR3 loop: CASSLYPADFYEQYF. The CDR3 nucleotides read TGTGCCAGCAGCTTATACCCTGCAGACTTCTACGAGCAGTACTTC.

This chain connects TRBV7-2 to TRBJ1-5; the D gene is possibly TRBD1 (6 bases). V lost 0 bases and J lost 4, with 10 bases in between. CDR1 SGHTA and CDR2 FQGNSA come from the germline V gene. This CDR3 is 15 amino acids long. The CDR3: CASSLAQGSNQPQHF. CDR3 DNA sequence: TGTGCCAGCAGCTTAGCACAGGGATCAAATCAGCCCCAGCATTTT.

This clone has just one count. The chain recombines TRBV6-5 with TRBJ2-7; tentative D call: TRBD1 (6 bases). The CDR3 runs to 14 residues. Germline lookup yields CDR1 MNHEY and CDR2 SVGAGI. Between the trimmed V and J ends, which lost 6 bases and 0 bases, there was a span of 12 bases. The CDR3 sequence is CASRLETGSYEQYF. CDR3 in DNA: TGTGCCAGCAGGCTTGAGACAGGCTCCTACGAGCAGTACTTC.

This rearrangement joins TRBV5-6 to TRBJ2-5, with 9 bases lining up with TRBD1. Germline V gene sequence: CDR1 SGHDT, CDR2 YYEEEE. The junction had 6 bases not matched to a gene; V was cut back by 4 bases and J by 5 bases. This CDR3 is 14 amino acids long. Here the CDR3 DNA reads TGTGCCAGCAGCATGGGACAGGGACGGGAGACCCAGTACTTC. Its translation is CASSMGQGRETQYF.

A single count supports this clone. The junction and the germline gene differ at one end; a read error may be behind it. The gene calls are TRBV7-7 and TRBJ2-2; either TRBD1 or TRBD2 may supply D (5 bases each). CDR1 is SSHAT, CDR2 FNYEAQ, per germline (reference sequence). The CDR3 contains 15 residues. CDR3 DNA: TGTGCTAGCAGCCCCACCGGGGCTTATACCGGGGAGCTGTTTTTT. Translating gives CASSPTGAYTGELFF. Full variable domain (rest looked up from reference TRBV7-7 and TRBJ2-2): GAGVSQSPRYKVTKRGQDVTLRCDPISSHATLYWYQQALGQGPEFLTYFNYEAQPDKSGLPSDRFSAERPEGSISTLTIQRTEQRDSAMYRCASSPTGAYTGELFFGEGSRLTVL.

V gene TRBV5-4 combines with J gene TRBJ2-2; 15 bases match TRBD2. This CDR3 spans 18 amino acids. The V and J ends lost 0 bases and 4 bases, in that order; junction bases with no gene match: 4. Germline V gives CDR1 SGHNT, CDR2 YYREEE (reference sequence). Written as DNA, the CDR3 is TGTGCCAGCAGCTTGGGGACTAGCGGGAGGGGAAGCACCGGGGAGCTGTTTTTT. Protein: CASSLGTSGRGSTGELFF.

V usage is TRBV7-7 and J usage is TRBJ1-1; D is uncertain. The germline gives CDR1 SSHAT, CDR2 FNYEAQ (reference sequence). This CDR3 contains 12 residues. The CDR3 coding sequence is TGTCCACGCTGGGTCATGAACACTGAAGCTTTCTTT. It encodes CPRWVMNTEAFF.

This rearrangement joins TRBV25-1 to TRBJ1-2; TRBD1 matches 9 bases. The CDR3 contains 17 residues. Trimming cost V 7 bases and J 3 bases; bases outside gene matches: 15. Germline values: CDR1 MGHDK, CDR2 SYGVNS. CDR3 sequence: CASTPGDRVMKDYGYTF. The CDR3 region has the DNA TGTGCCAGCACCCCCGGGGACAGGGTGATGAAGGACTATGGCTACACCTTC.

The rearrangement links TRBV29-1 to TRBJ2-7; TRBD1 might be the D (6 bases). The germline V and J ends were trimmed by 6 bases and 2 bases, with 17 bases remaining between them. Looked up from germline, CDR1 is SQVTM and CDR2 is ANQGSEA. The CDR3 extends over 14 amino acids. CDR3 nucleotide sequence: TGCAGCGTCCTCCGGGACACACAAACCTACGAGCAGTACTTC. This sequence encodes CSVLRDTQTYEQYF.

The V and J genes are TRBV9 and TRBJ2-3; 9 positions match TRBD2. V lost 2 bases to trimming and J lost 6 bases; unmatched junction nucleotides: 10. This CDR3 spans 16 amino acids. Germline CDR1 and CDR2: SGDLS and YYNGEE. This chain's CDR3 is CASSVTSGVHSDTQYF. The CDR3 DNA sequence: TGTGCCAGCAGCGTGACTAGCGGAGTCCATTCGGATACGCAGTATTTT.

The chain couples TRBV28 to TRBJ1-4; no reliable D call. The CDR3 loop spans 12 amino acids. CDR1 MDHEN and CDR2 SYDVKM come from the germline V gene. Deletions cut 4 bases from V and 12 bases from J, with 12 bases between. The CDR3 nucleotides read TGTGCCAGCAGTTACCAACAGACTCAACTGTTTTTT. This codes for CASSYQQTQLFF.

This clone has just a few counts. The genes are TRBV27 and TRBJ1-1; D is perhaps TRBD1 (6 bases). V shed 4 bases and J shed 6 bases, with 15 bases lying between them. Germline V gene lookup returns CDR1 MNHEY and CDR2 SMNVEV (reference sequence). The length of the CDR3 is 14 residues. In nucleotides, the CDR3 is TGTGCCAGCAGTTGGACACAGGGAACCGCTGAAGCTTTCTTT. This codes for CASSWTQGTAEAFF.

V is TRBV4-3 and J is TRBJ2-4; 8 bases are a match to TRBD1. The CDR3 is made up of 21 amino acids. The junction had 16 bases not matched to a gene; V was cut back by 0 bases and J by 0 bases. Germline V gene sequence: CDR1 LGHNA, CDR2 YSLEER. Written as DNA, the CDR3 is TGCGCCAGCAGCCAAGAGTACCCCCCAGGGGGCGCTTCCCTAGCCAAAAACATTCAGTACTTC. Amino acid sequence: CASSQEYPPGGASLAKNIQYF.

The chain combines TRBV28 with TRBJ1-5, with D hard to call. The germline CDR1 and CDR2 sequences are MDHEN and SYDVKM. The CDR3 runs 15 residues. Trimming stripped 7 bases from V and 0 bases from J, with 13 bases between. CDR3 nucleotide sequence: TGTGCCAGCAACTCCATTGCAAATAGCAATCAGCCCCAGCATTTT. Amino acids: CASNSIANSNQPQHF.

J is TRBJ2-1 and V is TRBV7-9; 7 bases align to TRBD2. This CDR3 is 18 amino acids long. J lost 0 bases, V lost 5 bases, and 13 bases had no gene match. Germline V lookup: CDR1 SEHNR, CDR2 FQNEAQ (reference sequence). The CDR3 region is CASSHKGLLASSYNEQFF. The CDR3 bases are TGTGCCAGCAGCCATAAGGGGTTACTAGCGAGCTCCTACAATGAGCAGTTCTTC.

The genes are TRBV10-3 and TRBJ1-2; D may be TRBD1 (5 bases). CDR3 length equals 15 residues. Trimming stripped 6 bases from V and 4 bases from J, with 18 bases between. Germline V gene data show CDR1 as ENHRY and CDR2 as SYGVKD. CDR3 region: CAISPPQGSSYGYTF. DNA of the CDR3: TGTGCCATCAGCCCCCCCCAGGGCTCAAGCTATGGCTACACCTTC.

The V and J genes are TRBV12-5 and TRBJ2-3, with unresolved D. Germline V gives CDR1 LGHNT, CDR2 FRNRAP. Trimming cost V 4 bases and J 2 bases, with 1 base left between them. This CDR3 spans 11 amino acids. The CDR3 DNA reads TGTGCTAGTGGTTACACAGATACGCAGTATTTT. Translated: CASGYTDTQYF.

The sample holds one count of this clone. The V and J genes are TRBV2 and TRBJ2-7, with 11 nucleotides matching TRBD2. This CDR3 contains 11 residues. Germline V gene lookup returns CDR1 SNHLY and CDR2 FYNNEI. V was clipped by 11 bases and J by 4 bases; unmatched bases: 1. The CDR3 sequence is CALAGGYEQYF. Here the CDR3 DNA reads TGTGCCTTAGCGGGGGGGTACGAGCAGTACTTC.

V gene TRBV5-4 combines with J gene TRBJ2-7, with TRBD2 matching over 7 bases. V trimming: 4 bases; J trimming: 5 bases; junction bases outside the gene matches: 6. Per germline, CDR1 SGHNT and CDR2 YYREEE (reference sequence). CDR3 length equals 13 residues. CDR3 in DNA: TGTGCCAGCAGCAAAGGACTAGAAAACGAGCAGTACTTC. Its protein product is CASSKGLENEQYF.